These T cell receptor beta chains were read from a single sample in a study of blood T cell repertoires in COVID-19. Clones were sequenced by immunoSEQ multiplex PCR, and TCRdb holds only the in-frame ones, with some missing. There are some 74,000 clones in the sample; approximately 79% occur only once, and about 15% lies in the top ten. Sequencing was performed on peripheral blood. The receptors were gathered from a man between 65 and 85 years old with active or convalescent COVID-19. The CDR3 runs from the conserved cysteine through the conserved F or W. The order of the fields is CDR3 DNA, CDR3 protein, J gene, D gene, clone size, V gene. The D gene is left open where the match is weak. The size entry is marked missing in some rows and otherwise reads once, few, many or a size class.

TGCGCCAGCAGCTTGGGGACTAGCGGGGTGGAGCAGTTCTTC	CASSLGTSGVEQFF	TRBJ2-1	TRBD2	NA	TRBV5-1
TGTGCCAGCAGCTTCTACGGGACAGGGGGCGGTGGCTACACCTTC	CASSFYGTGGGGYTF	TRBJ1-2	TRBD1	NA	TRBV5-4
TGTGCCAGCAGTGGGCTCATTGGCACTGAAGCTTTCTTT	CASSGLIGTEAFF	TRBJ1-1	NA	once	TRBV6-6
TGTGCCAGCAAGTATGCGGGGGCTGATACGCAGTATTTT	CASKYAGADTQYF	TRBJ2-3	NA	NA	TRBV6-5
TGCGCCAGCAGCTTGGCAGCCGCCTACGGAGATGAAAAACTGTTTTTT	CASSLAAAYGDEKLFF	TRBJ1-4	NA	NA	TRBV5-1
TGTGCCAGCAGCCTGGGCCCGACAGGACAAGAGACCCAGTACTTC	CASSLGPTGQETQYF	TRBJ2-5	NA	NA	TRBV5-4
TGTGCCAGCAGTTTATGGGGGGGCTCTGGAAACACCATATATTTT	CASSLWGGSGNTIYF	TRBJ1-3	NA	NA	TRBV28
TGTGCCACCGGACGGGACAGGGGGTACGAGCAGTACTTC	CATGRDRGYEQYF	TRBJ2-7	TRBD1	few	TRBV28
TGCGCCAGCAGCCCAGCCGTGGGGGCCCTCATGAACACTGAAGCTTTCTTT	CASSPAVGALMNTEAFF	TRBJ1-1	NA	NA	TRBV4-1
TGTGCCTGGAGGAGTACAGGATACCAAAACTATGGCTACACCTTC	CAWRSTGYQNYGYTF	TRBJ1-2	NA	NA	TRBV30
TGTGCCAGCAGCCCGGACATCGGCCCGAGAGAGCAGTACTTC	CASSPDIGPREQYF	TRBJ2-7	NA	NA	TRBV3-1/TRBV3-2
TGCGCCAGCAGCCAAGACAGGGGGCGCGGATACGAGCAGTACTTC	CASSQDRGRGYEQYF	TRBJ2-7	TRBD1	NA	TRBV4-1
TGTGCCATCAGTGAGTCGAGACTAGCGGGGGCAGATACGCAGTATTTT	CAISESRLAGADTQYF	TRBJ2-3	TRBD2	NA	TRBV10-3
TGTGCCAGCAGCTTCACGGGACAAAGAAATTCACCCCTCCACTTT	CASSFTGQRNSPLHF	TRBJ1-6	NA	NA	TRBV7-2
TGTGCCTGGGCCGGACAGTGGAACACTGAAGCTTTCTTT	CAWAGQWNTEAFF	TRBJ1-1	NA	NA	TRBV30
TGTGCCAGTCAGACAGGGACTGGAAACACCATATATTTT	CASQTGTGNTIYF	TRBJ1-3	TRBD1	NA	TRBV6-5
TGTGCCAGCAGCTTGGCCGGTTTGCTAGCGGGTGGCTACACCTTC	CASSLAGLLAGGYTF	TRBJ1-2	NA	NA	TRBV5-4
TGTGCCAGCGGGAGCGGGGGCACCGGGGAGCTGTTTTTT	CASGSGGTGELFF	TRBJ2-2	TRBD2	few	TRBV7-9
TGTGCCAGCAGTTTAGGAGCGGGCACAGATACGCAGTATTTT	CASSLGAGTDTQYF	TRBJ2-3	NA	NA	TRBV27
TGTGCCAGCAAAGGACAGTTCAACACTGAAGCTTTCTTT	CASKGQFNTEAFF	TRBJ1-1	NA	NA	TRBV2
TGTGCCAGCAGTTTTTCGGGACAGGGAGACGAGCAGTACTTC	CASSFSGQGDEQYF	TRBJ2-7	TRBD1	NA	TRBV28
TGTGCCAGCAGCCAAGAGAGAGGGACAAACCGCCCCTACGAGCAGTACTTC	CASSQERGTNRPYEQYF	TRBJ2-7	NA	NA	TRBV3-1/TRBV3-2
TGCAGTTACAGGGGCCTAGGGGGCTACACCTTC	CSYRGLGGYTF	TRBJ1-2	TRBD1	NA	TRBV29-1
TGCGCCAGCAGCCAAATTGAGGGGGCGCTGACTTTCTTT	CASSQIEGALTFF	TRBJ1-1	TRBD1	NA	TRBV4-1
TGTGCCTGGAGTGAGCAACAGACCTACGAGCAGTACTTC	CAWSEQQTYEQYF	TRBJ2-7	NA	NA	TRBV30
TGTGCCAGCAGCGCCGGGAGAGTAATAGGTATCGAGCAGTACTTC	CASSAGRVIGIEQYF	TRBJ2-7	NA	NA	TRBV3-1/TRBV3-2
TGTGCCAGCAGCTTGGACAGAGAAGAGACCCAGTACTTC	CASSLDREETQYF	TRBJ2-5	NA	NA	TRBV5-4
TGTGCCAGCAGTGAATTCCCCGCGGCAGTAGCTTTCTTT	CASSEFPAAVAFF	TRBJ1-1	NA	NA	TRBV6-1
TGTGCCAGTGATAGCTCGGGAACGTACGAGCAGTACTTC	CASDSSGTYEQYF	TRBJ2-7	NA	NA	TRBV6-5
TGCGCCAGCAAATTTCGACTCGACTCCTACGAGCAGTACTTC	CASKFRLDSYEQYF	TRBJ2-7	NA	once	TRBV10-2
TGCAGTGCTAGTTCCGGGACAGGGAAGTACGAGCAGTACTTC	CSASSGTGKYEQYF	TRBJ2-7	TRBD1	NA	TRBV20-1
TGTGCCATCACCCAGGGAGGGTCTGGAAACACCATATATTTT	CAITQGGSGNTIYF	TRBJ1-3	NA	NA	TRBV10-3
TGCACCAGCAGCCTCGACAGGTCTACGAACACCGGGGAGCTGTTTTTT	CTSSLDRSTNTGELFF	TRBJ2-2	NA	NA	TRBV1
TGTGCCAGCAGCGCCCGACATGGTGGGGAGAATGAGCAGTTCTTC	CASSARHGGENEQFF	TRBJ2-1	NA	NA	TRBV9
TGTGCCACCAGTGATACCGTCGACAGGCCTGGGGAGCTGTTTTTT	CATSDTVDRPGELFF	TRBJ2-2	NA	NA	TRBV24-1
TGTGCCAGCGTTTTGACTGCTTACAATGAGCAGTTCTTC	CASVLTAYNEQFF	TRBJ2-1	NA	few	TRBV2
TGTGCCAGCAGTCTACAGGGGGCAGATGGCTACACCTTC	CASSLQGADGYTF	TRBJ1-2	TRBD1	NA	TRBV27
TGTGCCAGCAGTTCGGGCCGCACCGGGGGCACAGATACGCAGTATTTT	CASSSGRTGGTDTQYF	TRBJ2-3	NA	NA	TRBV28
TGTGCCAGCAAGCTTTCGGAGTACAATGAGCAGTTCTTC	CASKLSEYNEQFF	TRBJ2-1	NA	NA	TRBV2
TGTGCCAGCAGCTTAGGGGGCCAGCCCCAGCATTTT	CASSLGGQPQHF	TRBJ1-5	NA	NA	TRBV13
TGCGCCAGCACACAGTCTCAATTAGAGACCCAGTACTTC	CASTQSQLETQYF	TRBJ2-5	NA	NA	TRBV5-1
TGTGCCAGCAGGGCTCCCGGGAGCTCCTATAATTCACCCCTCCACTTT	CASRAPGSSYNSPLHF	TRBJ1-6	NA	once	TRBV6-6
TGTGCCAGCAGGGGGCGTTACAATGAGCAGTTCTTC	CASRGRYNEQFF	TRBJ2-1	NA	NA	TRBV6-5
TGTGCCAGCAGTCCGCGGGCTAGACTTAGCTCCTACGAGCAGTACTTC	CASSPRARLSSYEQYF	TRBJ2-7	NA	few	TRBV28
TGTGCCAGCAGCCCCCACGGGGGGGGGCCTATCGACGGGGAGCTGTTTTTT	CASSPHGGGPIDGELFF	TRBJ2-2	TRBD2	few	TRBV9
TGTGCCAGCAGCTCCTCACCTGAGGGTGGCTACACCTTC	CASSSSPEGGYTF	TRBJ1-2	NA	NA	TRBV7-9
TGTGCCTGGAGTCCTCCCGACCTACTAGCGGGGGAGAACACCGGGGAGCTGTTTTTT	CAWSPPDLLAGENTGELFF	TRBJ2-2	TRBD2	NA	TRBV30
TGTGCCAGCAGTCAAGGACTAGCGGGGAAATACGAGCAGTACTTC	CASSQGLAGKYEQYF	TRBJ2-7	TRBD2	NA	TRBV28
TGTGCCAGCAGTTACACCGGGACAATCTACGAGCAGTACTTC	CASSYTGTIYEQYF	TRBJ2-7	NA	NA	TRBV6-2/TRBV6-3
TGTGCCAGCAGGTCTAGCGGGGGCAACTACGAGCAGTACTTC	CASRSSGGNYEQYF	TRBJ2-7	TRBD2	NA	TRBV7-9
TGTGCCAGCAGTTACTCACTTCGCTCTGGGGCCAACGTCCTGACTTTC	CASSYSLRSGANVLTF	TRBJ2-6	NA	NA	TRBV6-5
TGTGCCAGTAGTATAGATCGGAGGTCCGGGGAGCTGTTTTTT	CASSIDRRSGELFF	TRBJ2-2	NA	NA	TRBV19
TGCGCCAGCAGCTCTACGTTAGCGGGGGGTCTCACAGATACGCAGTATTTT	CASSSTLAGGLTDTQYF	TRBJ2-3	TRBD2	NA	TRBV5-1
TGTGCCAGCAGCCAAGGGTACGGGGGTTATAATTCACCCCTCCACTTT	CASSQGYGGYNSPLHF	TRBJ1-6	NA	many	TRBV3-1/TRBV3-2
TGTGCCAGCAGCTTACAATGGGGCGGGGGGTTTTCAGATACGCAGTATTTT	CASSLQWGGGFSDTQYF	TRBJ2-3	TRBD2	NA	TRBV11-2
TGTGCCAGCAGCCGAACAGGGGCAGATGAAAAACTGTTTTTT	CASSRTGADEKLFF	TRBJ1-4	TRBD1	NA	TRBV5-4
TGTGCCAGCAGTCTCCGTGACACCACCTCACCCCTCCACTTT	CASSLRDTTSPLHF	TRBJ1-6	NA	NA	TRBV6-5